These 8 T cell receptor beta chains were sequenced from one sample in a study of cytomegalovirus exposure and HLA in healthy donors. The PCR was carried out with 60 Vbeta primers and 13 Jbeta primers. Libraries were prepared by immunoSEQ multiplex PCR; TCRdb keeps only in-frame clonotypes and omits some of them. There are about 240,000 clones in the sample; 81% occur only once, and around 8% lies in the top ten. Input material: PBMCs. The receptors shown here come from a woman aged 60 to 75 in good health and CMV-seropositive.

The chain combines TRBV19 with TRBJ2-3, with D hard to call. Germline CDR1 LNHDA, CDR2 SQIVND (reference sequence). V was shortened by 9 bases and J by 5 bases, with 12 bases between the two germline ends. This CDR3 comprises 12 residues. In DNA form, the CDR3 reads TGTGCCAGCGGGTCAAACGGAGATACGCAGTATTTT. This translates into CASGSNGDTQYF.

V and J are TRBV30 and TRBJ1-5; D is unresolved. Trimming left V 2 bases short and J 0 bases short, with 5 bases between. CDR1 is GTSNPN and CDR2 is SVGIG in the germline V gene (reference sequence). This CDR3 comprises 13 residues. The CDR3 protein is CAWSYNSNQPQHF. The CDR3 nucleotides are TGTGCCTGGAGTTATAATAGCAATCAGCCCCAGCATTTT.

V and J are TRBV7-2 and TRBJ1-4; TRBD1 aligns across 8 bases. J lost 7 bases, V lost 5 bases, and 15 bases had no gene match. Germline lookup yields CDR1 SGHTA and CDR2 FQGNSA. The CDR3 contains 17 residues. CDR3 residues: CASSLRPTGTGLEKLFF. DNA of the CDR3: TGTGCCAGCAGCCTCCGACCTACCGGGACAGGCCTTGAAAAACTGTTTTTT.

The CDR3 DNA follows: TGTGCCAGCAGCCCCACAGGTAGAGGAACAGATACGCAGTATTTT. Encoded protein: CASSPTGRGTDTQYF. The rearrangement links TRBV7-3 to TRBJ2-3; D may be TRBD1 (5 bases). Trimming took 5 bases from V and 3 from J, leaving 15 bases between them. The germline gives CDR1 SGHTA, CDR2 FQGTGA. The length of the CDR3 is 15 residues.

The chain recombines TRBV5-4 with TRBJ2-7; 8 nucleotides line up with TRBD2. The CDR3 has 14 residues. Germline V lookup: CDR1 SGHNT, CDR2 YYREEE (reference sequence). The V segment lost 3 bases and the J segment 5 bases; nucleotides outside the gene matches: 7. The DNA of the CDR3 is TGTGCCAGCAGCTACACCGGGACTAGGGACGAGCAGTACTTC. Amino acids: CASSYTGTRDEQYF.

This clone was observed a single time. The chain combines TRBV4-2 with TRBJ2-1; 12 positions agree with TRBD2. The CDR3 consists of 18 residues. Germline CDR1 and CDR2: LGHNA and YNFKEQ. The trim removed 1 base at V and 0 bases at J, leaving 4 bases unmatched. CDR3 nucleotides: TGTGCCAGCAGCCAAGCTCGGACTAGCGGGACCTCCTACAATGAGCAGTTCTTC. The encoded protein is CASSQARTSGTSYNEQFF.

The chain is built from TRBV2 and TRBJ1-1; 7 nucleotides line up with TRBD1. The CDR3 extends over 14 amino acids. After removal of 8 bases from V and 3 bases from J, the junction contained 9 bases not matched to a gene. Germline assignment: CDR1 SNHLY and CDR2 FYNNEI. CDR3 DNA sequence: TGTGCCAGCGGGGGCGGGACAGTACACACTGAAGCTTTCTTT. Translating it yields CASGGGTVHTEAFF. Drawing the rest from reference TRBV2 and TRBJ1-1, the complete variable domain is EPEVTQTPSHQVTQMGQEVILRCVPISNHLYFYWYRQILGQKVEFLVSFYNNEISEKSEIFDDQFSVERPDGSNFTLKIRSTKLEDSAMYFCASGGGTVHTEAFFGQGTRLTVV.

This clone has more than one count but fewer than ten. The CDR3 coding sequence is TGTGCCAGCAGCTTAGAAGGGGCCGGAGGCTACACCTTC. Translated: CASSLEGAGGYTF. The J gene is TRBJ1-2, the V gene TRBV7-9; the D gene is possibly TRBD1 (5 bases). Looked up from germline, CDR1 is SEHNR and CDR2 is FQNEAQ (reference sequence). The germline V and J ends were trimmed by 1 base and 8 bases, with 11 bases remaining between them. The CDR3 totals 13 residues.